Sequencing of this T cell receptor (beta chain) was carried out in a study of CD8 T cells in ankylosing spondylitis. Regarding the study as a whole: One TCR beta motif, made up of about 8 highly homologous variants, appeared characteristic of ankylosing spondylitis blood. In peripheral blood, disease-linked CD8+ clones occurred at relatively low frequencies.

Preparation of TCR beta libraries was done by quantitative 5'-RACE with molecular barcodes. TCRdb passed the 5' RACE reads through MiXCR, listing each CDR3 protein once. The sample records under 200,000 distinct CDR3 sequences, around a tenth being singletons. Details on this clonotype: The antigen remains undetermined.

V lost 3 bases and J lost 8, with 15 bases in between. Germline-derived CDR1 and CDR2 are SGHDT and YYEEEE. The CDR3 sequence is 14 residues long. This sequence was found in a female donor with ankylosing spondylitis or in good health (not recorded which). Sequencing was done on a sample of blood, either unsorted or a sorted T cell fraction (not recorded which). The rearrangement links TRBV5-6 to TRBJ2-1; tentatively, D is TRBD1 (6 bases). CDR3 sequence (DNA): TGTGCCAGCAGCTGGCCGGGCCAGGGGTATGAGCAGTTCTTC. It specifies CASSWPGQGYEQFF.